This T cell receptor beta chain appears in the sequencing data of a study of tumor-infiltrating lymphocytes in primary liver carcinoma. Per the germline V gene, CDR1 is GTSNPN and CDR2 is SVGIG (reference sequence). CDR3 size: 15 residues. J lost 4 bases, V lost 7 bases, and 15 bases had no gene match. Whole-study findings and limits: Tumor samples exhibited a significantly greater top-250-clone fraction than blood samples (p = 0.039). Tumor-adjacent and tumor-blood pairs showed less overlap than tumor region pairs.

In addition to blood RNA drawn from unsorted whole blood, germline DNA was extracted. cDNA specific to TCR beta was made from 500 ng of total RNA, with a constant-region primer employed for priming. Sequencing libraries for TCR beta derived from three nested multiplex PCR rounds that used slightly modified ARM-PCR. Two initial PCR rounds of about 11 cycles each paired TRBV1-TRBV30 forward primers with a C-beta reverse primer. MiXCR, applied by TCRdb to the multiplex PCR reads, yields one record per CDR3 protein. The sample carries over 250,000 distinct CDR3 sequences, about three fifths recorded once. This clonotype appeared a few times. Its antigen is unidentified.

The gene calls are TRBV30 and TRBJ2-7; 8 bases match TRBD1. The specimen was peripheral blood. This sequence originates from a woman aged 25-40 years with primary liver carcinoma and hepatitis B virus infection. The CDR3 here is CAYTNRDRSIYEQYF. CDR3 nucleotides: TGTGCCTATACTAACCGGGACAGGAGTATTTACGAGCAGTACTTC.